The rows below give T cell receptor beta chains drawn from one sample of a study of monozygotic twins with inflammatory bowel disease. TCRdb reprocessed the 5' RACE reads and stores each CDR3 protein as one record, lacking DNA. This sample contains about 450,000 distinct CDR3 sequences. Input material: blood. Receptors originate from a human donor with ulcerative colitis or Crohn's disease, or a healthy co-twin of an affected twin (not recorded which). The CDR3 runs from the conserved cysteine through the conserved F or W.

v_gene	j_gene	CDR3aa
TRBV20-1	TRBJ2-1	CSASGGTSGRLNNEQFF
TRBV5-5	TRBJ2-7	CASSRTGEGYEQYF
TRBV3-1	TRBJ2-2	CASSQAGENTGELFF
TRBV18	TRBJ1-1	CASSPPNRVSNVYTEAFF
TRBV7-2	TRBJ2-7	CASRYSGSSYEQYF
TRBV27	TRBJ2-1	CASSLGTGVHEQFF
TRBV7-9	TRBJ2-2	CASSSPHTGELFF
TRBV20-1	TRBJ2-7	CSAFQTTHYEQYF
TRBV12-3/TRBV12-4	TRBJ1-3	CASSFGGFGNTIYF
TRBV29-1	TRBJ1-1	CSVEGALRVTEAFF
TRBV12-3/TRBV12-4	TRBJ2-1	CASSSTAGQPEFF
TRBV10-3	TRBJ1-1	CAINPGTGDTEAFF
TRBV7-3	TRBJ2-3	CASSLTLTGPTDTQYF
TRBV7-9	TRBJ2-5	CASSLRTSGGMETQYF
TRBV6-1	TRBJ1-6	CASRAGTANSPLHF
TRBV6-5	TRBJ1-2	CASSYSRANYGYTF
TRBV7-9	TRBJ2-3	CASSNLADTQYF
TRBV2	TRBJ2-7	CALRQNGYEQYF
TRBV7-9	TRBJ1-1	CAVSPIANTEAFF
TRBV5-1	TRBJ1-1	CASSLIPGQGAEAFF
TRBV29-1	TRBJ2-2	CSVEGTGSDTGELFF
TRBV15	TRBJ2-3	CATSRSGQVATDTQYF
TRBV7-2	TRBJ2-2	CASSLTRTKELFF
TRBV7-2	TRBJ2-7	CASSPRVQGAVEQYF
TRBV12-3/TRBV12-4	TRBJ2-5	CASSSNGRALGETQYF
TRBV6-1	TRBJ1-2	CASSTPLGQGHGYTF
TRBV29-1	TRBJ2-7	CSAGTSGEGPYEQYF
TRBV6-1	TRBJ2-2	CASRKTITRPGTLTGELFF
TRBV20-1	TRBJ2-5	CSAIGGETQYF
TRBV28	TRBJ2-1	CASSSRGVEFF
TRBV5-1	TRBJ2-1	CASSYLAGISYNEQFF
TRBV19	TRBJ2-1	CASCPGQSYNEQFF
TRBV19	TRBJ2-5	CASSIQQGGETQYF
TRBV27	TRBJ2-7	CASSSLGAYEQYF
TRBV5-5	TRBJ2-2	CASRLGLAGNTGELFF
TRBV20-1	TRBJ1-1	CSAWDRGAYTEAFF
TRBV2	TRBJ1-2	CASSDASQFRGYTF
TRBV4-2	TRBJ1-1	CASSPGGREQVEAFF
TRBV2	TRBJ2-3	CATLRTSGGSQYF
TRBV5-4	TRBJ2-1	CASSFGTSTYNEQFF
TRBV19	TRBJ2-5	CASSIWGNRETQYF
TRBV7-9	TRBJ2-1	CASSFTSLENEQFF
TRBV30	TRBJ2-5	CAWTLQGDPRETQYF
TRBV2	TRBJ1-6	CASKKYNSPLHF
TRBV10-3	TRBJ1-1	CAISEYNGSEAFF
TRBV6-6	TRBJ2-7	CASSTGTAGYEQYF
TRBV15	TRBJ2-5	CATSQDAYQETQYF
TRBV5-4	TRBJ2-1	CASSSFNEQFF
TRBV7-2	TRBJ1-1	CASTVGGEATEAFF
TRBV5-4	TRBJ2-3	CASSMGLFTDTQYF
TRBV14	TRBJ2-1	CASSQALTPPGNEQFF
TRBV5-4	TRBJ2-7	CASSPGWSVGTYEQYF
TRBV11-1	TRBJ2-5	CASSSRRHLETQYF